This T cell receptor beta chain was observed in a study of cytomegalovirus exposure and HLA in healthy donors. Details on this clone: Its antigen is not known.

The PCR used 60 Vbeta and 13 Jbeta primers. Repertoires were generated with immunoSEQ multiplex PCR, while TCRdb's copy carries only in-frame clones and drops some. The sample yields approximately 200,000 clones, roughly 84% seen once. The germline V gene encodes CDR1 SEHNR and CDR2 FQNEAQ (reference sequence). Trimming took off 0 bases at V and 5 bases at J, with 14 bases between the two ends. This CDR3 has 15 amino acids. General study points: By a later analysis, the bulk of CMV-associated TCR beta chains appeared HLA-restricted.

The V call is TRBV7-9, the J call TRBJ2-7; D may be TRBD2 (6 bases). The source is a boy aged 5 to 17 in good health and CMV-seronegative. The source material was PBMCs. The CDR3 loop reads CASSLAKGTSNEQYF. The CDR3 DNA is TGTGCCAGCAGCTTAGCAAAGGGAACTAGCAACGAGCAGTACTTC.